The 24 T cell receptor beta chains below come from one sample, sequenced in a study of blood T cell repertoires in COVID-19. This table comes from immunoSEQ multiplex PCR, and its TCRdb copy is limited to in-frame clones, with some not included. The repertoire holds roughly 140,000 clones, with around 74% as singletons. Input material: peripheral blood. These receptors came from a woman aged 80 or older with acute or convalescent COVID-19.

The rearrangement links TRBV27 to TRBJ1-2, with D perhaps TRBD1 (6 bases). Deletions cut 5 bases from V and 6 bases from J, with 16 bases between. Germline CDR1 and CDR2: MNHEY and SMNVEV (reference sequence). This CDR3 contains 14 residues. For the CDR3, the DNA is TGTGCCAGCAGTACGAAGAACAGGGTGGATGGCTACACCTTC. It translates to CASSTKNRVDGYTF.

This chain joins TRBV6-5 and TRBJ1-1, with 8 bases aligning to TRBD1. CDR1 and CDR2 (germline): MNHEY, SVGAGI. The V and J ends lost 6 bases and 4 bases, in that order; junction bases with no gene match: 13. CDR3 size: 16 residues. The CDR3 DNA follows: TGTGCCAGCAGATACGGACAGGGAAGGGTCAGCACTGAAGCTTTCTTT. Protein: CASRYGQGRVSTEAFF.

The chain joins TRBV2 to TRBJ1-1; 7 bases map to TRBD1. The germline V gene has CDR1 SNHLY and CDR2 FYNNEI. With 2 bases clipped from V and 4 bases from J, the junction kept 1 base outside the gene matches. The CDR3 sequence is 13 residues long. CDR3 residues: CASSESGGTEAFF. The DNA for the CDR3 is TGTGCCAGCAGTGAATCAGGGGGCACTGAAGCTTTCTTT.

This rearrangement joins TRBV25-1 to TRBJ2-2; 7 positions agree with TRBD1. The CDR3 has 15 amino acids. The germline V gene has CDR1 MGHDK and CDR2 SYGVNS. V trimming: 3 bases; J trimming: 1 base; junction bases outside the gene matches: 2. The CDR3 DNA reads as TGTGCCAGCAGTGATGACAGGGTGAACACCGGGGAGCTGTTTTTT. It yields the protein CASSDDRVNTGELFF.

In regard to this clone: The junction differs from germline at one of its ends, possibly a read error. The rearrangement links TRBV7-7 to TRBJ2-5; no reliable D call. CDR1 SSHAT and CDR2 FNYEAQ come from the germline V gene (reference sequence). This CDR3 comprises 14 residues. The chain's CDR3 is CASSLGYQQETQYF. The DNA for the CDR3 is TGTGCTAGCAGCTTAGGTTACCAGCAAGAGACCCAGTACTTC.

V gene TRBV6-5 combines with J gene TRBJ1-1; unclear D gene. Trimming took off 1 base at V and 6 bases at J, with 3 bases between the two ends. The CDR3 consists of 11 residues. In germline, CDR1 is MNHEY, CDR2 SVGAGI. The CDR3 loop is CASSYLAEAFF. The CDR3 DNA is TGTGCCAGCAGTTACTTAGCTGAAGCTTTCTTT.

The gene calls are TRBV3-1 (or the pseudogene TRBV3-2) and TRBJ2-1; 10 bases match TRBD2. Germline CDR1 reads LGHDT; CDR2 reads YNNKEL (reference sequence). This CDR3 contains 15 residues. V lost 1 base, J lost 6 bases, and 3 bases stayed unmatched. CDR3 loop: CASSQASSGSNEQFF. The CDR3 DNA follows: TGTGCCAGCAGCCAAGCCTCTAGCGGGAGCAATGAGCAGTTCTTC.

The J gene is TRBJ2-1, the V gene TRBV3-1 (or the pseudogene TRBV3-2); 9 nucleotides agree with TRBD1. Germline V lookup: CDR1 LGHDT, CDR2 YNNKEL (reference sequence). This CDR3 is 15 amino acids long. J was trimmed by 9 bases and V by 5 bases; bases with no gene match: 11. CDR3 protein: CASSVGQGGIGEQFF. Here the CDR3 DNA reads TGTGCCAGCAGCGTGGGACAGGGAGGTATTGGTGAGCAGTTCTTC.

The chain links TRBV11-2 to TRBJ1-4; 12 nucleotides agree with TRBD1. The CDR3 extends over 17 amino acids. Germline values: CDR1 SGHAT, CDR2 FQNNGV. J gave up 2 bases and V 5 bases, and 6 bases lay outside the gene matches. CDR3 DNA sequence: TGTGCCAGCAGCCCAAGGGACAGGGGGCCGACTAATGAAAAACTGTTTTTT. Residues: CASSPRDRGPTNEKLFF.

V gene TRBV5-1 combines with J gene TRBJ2-1; possibly TRBD2 for D (6 bases). The germline gives CDR1 SGHRS, CDR2 YFSETQ. The CDR3 has 13 residues. V shed 4 bases and J shed 7 bases, with 12 bases lying between them. CDR3 region: CASSPGLLNEQFF. CDR3 DNA: TGCGCCAGCAGCCCGGGACTTCTGAATGAGCAGTTCTTC.

This clone was counted once. The chain combines TRBV6-6 with TRBJ1-4; weak D call: TRBD1 (5 bases). Germline CDR1 reads MNHNY; CDR2 reads SVGAGI (reference sequence). This CDR3 contains 15 residues. The ends were cut back, 7 bases at V and 7 bases at J, with 19 bases in the middle. The CDR3 DNA is TGTGCCAGCACTTCGGCCGGGGGGGAGGCTGAAAAACTGTTTTTT. Its protein product is CASTSAGGEAEKLFF.

The chain combines TRBV6-5 with TRBJ2-7, with 11 bases that match TRBD2. Germline values: CDR1 MNHEY, CDR2 SVGAGI. The CDR3 covers 16 residues. V shed 2 bases and J 2 bases; nucleotides not matched to a gene: 5. This chain's CDR3 is CASSYLGTSGTYEQYF. The CDR3 DNA follows: TGTGCCAGCAGTTACCTGGGGACTAGCGGAACCTACGAGCAGTACTTC.

The table lists this clone with a few counts. The V call is TRBV19, the J call TRBJ2-1, with TRBD2 matching 12 bases. The CDR3 contains 16 residues. The germline gives CDR1 LNHDA, CDR2 SQIVND (reference sequence). V shed 3 bases, J shed 7 bases, and the junction held 7 bases outside the gene matches. CDR3 DNA: TGTGCCAGTAGTATTTCTAGCGGGAGGGCGGGGAATGAGCAGTTCTTC. This sequence encodes CASSISSGRAGNEQFF.

This chain joins TRBV11-2 and TRBJ1-4; 7 positions match TRBD1. Per germline, CDR1 SGHAT and CDR2 FQNNGV. CDR3 length equals 16 residues. Trimming took 5 bases from V and 3 from J; bases not matched to a gene: 9. CDR3 bases: TGTGCCAGCAGCCAAAACAGGGGATTGGCTAATGAAAAACTGTTTTTT. Amino acid sequence: CASSQNRGLANEKLFF.

The genes are TRBV19 and TRBJ2-7; a possible D gene is TRBD2 (6 bases). The germline V and J ends were trimmed by 2 bases and 0 bases, with 11 bases remaining between them. This CDR3 spans 15 amino acids. Germline CDR1 reads LNHDA; CDR2 reads SQIVND (reference sequence). As DNA, the CDR3 is TGTGCCAGTAGTATACGGTGGGACTCCTCCTACGAGCAGTACTTC. It translates to CASSIRWDSSYEQYF.

This sequence joins TRBV2 and TRBJ1-1, with 9 bases identical to TRBD1. Per germline, CDR1 SNHLY and CDR2 FYNNEI. The CDR3 is 13 residues long. V shed 6 bases and J 2 bases; nucleotides not matched to a gene: 1. CDR3 loop: CASRGQGNTEAFF. CDR3 in DNA: TGTGCCAGCAGGGGACAGGGAAACACTGAAGCTTTCTTT.

This chain joins TRBV5-6 and TRBJ2-7; D not certain. The germline CDR1 and CDR2 sequences are SGHDT and YYEEEE. Trimming cost V 0 bases and J 9 bases, with 16 bases left between them. The CDR3 is made up of 14 amino acids. CDR3: CASSLAGIQGGQYF. CDR3 nucleotide sequence: TGTGCCAGCAGCTTGGCTGGCATCCAAGGCGGGCAGTACTTC.

The V gene is TRBV2, the J gene TRBJ1-5; TRBD1 agrees at 8 bases. This CDR3 region has 13 residues. Germline V gives CDR1 SNHLY, CDR2 FYNNEI. J lost 6 bases, V lost 8 bases, and 6 bases had no gene match. CDR3 protein: CASRGQEGQPQHF. Written as DNA, the CDR3 is TGTGCCAGCCGGGGACAGGAAGGTCAGCCCCAGCATTTT.

This chain joins TRBV5-1 and TRBJ2-1; D gene unclear. This CDR3 region has 14 residues. The germline gives CDR1 SGHRS, CDR2 YFSETQ. The ends were cut back, 0 bases at V and 4 bases at J, with 8 bases in the middle. The CDR3 spells CASSLGRPYNEQFF. The CDR3 coding sequence is TGCGCCAGCAGCTTGGGCAGGCCTTACAATGAGCAGTTCTTC.

The V and J genes are TRBV6-4 and TRBJ2-3; maybe TRBD2 (6 bases). CDR1 is MRHNA, CDR2 SNTAGT, per germline. With 2 bases removed from V and 8 bases from J, the gap between germline ends came to 11 bases. The CDR3 runs 13 residues. CDR3 coding DNA: TGTGCCAGCAGTGACCCCCGGGAGCTTACGCAGTATTTT. It translates to CASSDPRELTQYF.

V usage is TRBV29-1 and J usage is TRBJ1-2; the D is unclear. Trimming removed 1 base from V and 8 bases from J, with 11 bases in between. The CDR3 runs to 12 residues. Per the germline V gene, CDR1 is SQVTM and CDR2 is ANQGSEA. The CDR3 DNA reads TGCAGCGTTGAAGGGACTCCTGGGGGCTACACCTTC. Residues: CSVEGTPGGYTF.

The chain recombines TRBV11-2 with TRBJ2-7; weak D call: TRBD2 (5 bases). CDR3 length: 15 amino acids. V dropped 4 bases and J dropped 3 bases, with 16 bases sitting between them. Germline assignment: CDR1 SGHAT and CDR2 FQNNGV. In nucleotides, the CDR3 is TGTGCCAGCAGCTCCCAGACGGAGGCTGGCTACGAGCAGTACTTC. Protein: CASSSQTEAGYEQYF.

V usage is TRBV18 and J usage is TRBJ1-2; a weak D match, TRBD1 (5 bases). V shed 1 base and J shed 7 bases, with 10 bases lying between them. The CDR3 extends over 13 amino acids. Per the germline V gene, CDR1 is KGHSH and CDR2 is LQKENI. CDR3 in amino acids: CASSPLGGAGYTF. For the CDR3, the DNA is TGTGCCAGCTCACCACTGGGTGGGGCTGGCTACACCTTC.

The rearrangement joins TRBV27 to TRBJ2-1; 13 bases align to TRBD2. The germline CDR1 and CDR2 sequences are MNHEY and SMNVEV (reference sequence). This CDR3 region has 18 residues. V shed 4 bases and J 0 bases; nucleotides not matched to a gene: 6. CDR3 coding DNA: TGTGCCAGCAGTTCGGGACTAGCGGGACTTGTCTCCTACAATGAGCAGTTCTTC. This encodes CASSSGLAGLVSYNEQFF.